The present T cell receptor beta chain was sequenced within a study of blood T cell repertoires in COVID-19. Germline-derived CDR1 and CDR2 are ENHRY and SYGVKD. The CDR3 contains 14 residues. V dropped 8 bases and J dropped 0 bases, with 13 bases sitting between them. Produced via immunoSEQ multiplex PCR; TCRdb's table is partial and in-frame only. This table holds 70,000 or so clones, roughly 82% found once. This clone was picked up one time. Material for sequencing was peripheral blood. The clonotype comes from a human donor in a cohort sampled during active COVID-19. This chain joins TRBV10-3 and TRBJ1-1; TRBD1 is a possible D gene (5 bases). The CDR3: CAILPDSMNTEAFF. CDR3 nucleotide sequence: TGTGCCATCTTGCCCGACAGTATGAACACTGAAGCTTTCTTT.